This T cell receptor beta chain came from a study of CD8 T cells in ankylosing spondylitis. The study, taken as a whole, reports: Certain motif variants had earlier appeared in reactive arthritis synovial fluid and blood. Peripheral blood held disease-linked clones only at relatively low frequency, and these were CD8+. For ankylosing spondylitis blood, a TCR beta motif of about eight highly homologous variants appeared characteristic.

J was trimmed by 5 bases and V by 6 bases; bases with no gene match: 12. The CDR3 is made up of 15 amino acids. TCRdb recomputed calls from the 5' RACE reads with MiXCR, one row per CDR3 protein. The sample carries about 400,000 distinct CDR3 sequences, around 20% recorded once. Of note for this clonotype: The antigen is not known.

The chain combines TRBV12-3 or TRBV12-4 with TRBJ2-5; 7 nucleotides agree with TRBD2. The receptor was derived from a male donor with ankylosing spondylitis. Material: blood, either unsorted or a sorted T cell fraction (not recorded which). CDR3 region: CASSRLAGEWETQYF. In nucleotides, the CDR3 is TGTGCCAGCAGCAGACTGGCGGGAGAGTGGGAGACCCAGTACTTC.